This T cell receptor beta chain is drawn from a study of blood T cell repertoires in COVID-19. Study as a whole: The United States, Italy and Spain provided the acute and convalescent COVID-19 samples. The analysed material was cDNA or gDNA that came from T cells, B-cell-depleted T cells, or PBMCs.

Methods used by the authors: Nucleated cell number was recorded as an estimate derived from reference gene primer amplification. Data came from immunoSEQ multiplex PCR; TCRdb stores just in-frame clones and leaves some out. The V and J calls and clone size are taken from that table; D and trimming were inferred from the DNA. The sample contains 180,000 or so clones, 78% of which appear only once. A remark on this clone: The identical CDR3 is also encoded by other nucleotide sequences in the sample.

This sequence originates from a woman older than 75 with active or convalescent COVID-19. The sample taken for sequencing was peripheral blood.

CDR3 coding DNA: TGTGCCAGCAGCTTGGCGGGGACAGATACGCAGTATTTT. It specifies CASSLAGTDTQYF. The rearrangement joins TRBV5-4 to TRBJ2-3; D is possibly TRBD2 (5 bases). The germline V and J ends were trimmed by 0 bases and 3 bases, with 5 bases remaining between them. The CDR3 runs to 13 residues. Germline assignment: CDR1 SGHNT and CDR2 YYREEE (reference sequence).